This T cell receptor (beta chain) came from a study of cytomegalovirus exposure and HLA in healthy donors listed by TCRdb under 2017. In terms of the full investigation: An earlier analysis of more than 550 of the donors reported 250 to 350 Gb of sequence data and 117 million unique TCR beta sequences obtained from roughly 170 million T cells. To study patterns of TCR occurrence, a later analysis re-analyzed previously published TCR beta repertoires from around 700 donors and added high-resolution HLA genotyping. Typing coverage varied by locus: roughly 629-630 donors for A, B, C, DRB1 and DQB1; about 520 for DQA1; approximately 610 for DPA1; approximately 470 for DPB1. Of the 300 to 450 genotyped donors, 80% to 90% were placed in the genetic ancestry cluster associated with self-reported Caucasian donors. A separate validation cohort of about 110 different subjects was used in addition to the roughly 720-subject first cohort. The later analysis used no new phenotypic data to find candidate immune exposures, relying instead on TCR beta sequences and their occurrence across donors. Roughly five DR-DQ haplotypes were handled as single units for association and clustering, since linkage in the cohort was strong. Among some 400 genotyped donors of the cohort, an average of 235,054 unique TCR beta nucleotide sequences were sequenced per donor, roughly 20% of them non-productive. The study used immunosequencing to profile the T cell repertoires of about 670 subjects and linked those repertoires to cytomegalovirus serostatus. A later genetic analysis took genome-wide SNP genotypes for about 55% of the 666 donors and used that subset as a discovery cohort. Class I and class II HLA loci were covered by the typing at four-digit resolution. An earlier analysis of 587 of the donors used high-throughput TCR beta sequencing to judge whether each TCR beta V gene segment behaved as functional or pseudogenic. The study aimed to test whether signatures of past pathogen exposure could be identified by cataloging public T cell receptors. High-throughput TCR immunosequencing, statistical association of individual TCRs with disease status, and machine learning were combined to predict cytomegalovirus infection status. Every discovery cohort repertoire had been produced on one sequencing platform. An early release covering some 640 HLA-typed donors comprised approximately 290 gigabases of sequencing data and 85 million to 100 million unique TCR sequences. Donor age, sex, ethnicity and CMV serostatus were compiled alongside the repertoire data.

This clone was recorded only once. Its antigen remains undetermined. No much larger clonotype is one base removed from it; base qualities were not supplied. General study outcomes and caveats: The earlier analysis of approximately 540 of the donors excluded 15 to 20 rarely observed V segments, including chromosome 9 orphons, because counts were too low. A few of the identified cytomegalovirus-associated TCR beta chains were confirmed in vitro to be specific for cytomegalovirus antigens. A later analysis found that most CMV-associated TCR beta chains appeared HLA-restricted, with HLA associations seemingly driven largely by CMV exposure. A further reported finding was that TCR beta sequences accurately predicted the HLA-A and HLA-B alleles for most subjects in the first cohort. The authors suggested that the approach could potentially be generalized to other disease states and immunological phenotypes. CMV serostatus was the only immune exposure information available for the cohort. Sequencing depth was assumed to be roughly uniform across donors in the presence/absence analyses, though that assumption may not hold. A cluster of highly shared sequence variants was judged likely to be a technical artifact of the sequencing pipeline. Compared with the 666-donor mean, donors in an Asian-associated ancestry cluster had fewer N-insertions in productive TCRs, according to a later genetic analysis. Compared with equally common non-associated chains, HLA-associated TCR beta chains in a later analysis were more clonally expanded and had lower generation probabilities. According to a later analysis, parvovirus B19, influenza, CMV and Epstein-Barr virus appeared linked to several top co-occurrence clusters. Correlated functional status among segregating V segments might reflect linkage disequilibrium, but an unknown experimental factor could not be ruled out. When HLA alleles, especially DR and DQ, strongly co-occurred, attributing TCR associations to individual alleles was difficult. V-gene and J-gene trimming of TCR beta chains was associated with a missense DCLRE1C variant in a later genetic analysis, and the association was replicated in an independent cohort. HLA typing was unavailable for some donors at each locus, so association tests used only the typed subset. In an earlier analysis of some 550 of the donors, most TCR beta V segments were observed in productive rearrangements about 87% or about 30% of the time, broadly matching IMGT annotations. The study gave a list of 150 to 200 TCR beta chains associated with cytomegalovirus. Some IMGT-functional V segments, including TRBV6-2 and TRBV6-3, could not be told apart with the 87-base-pair reads, so those segments were excluded. In a later analysis, some 18,000 TCR beta sequences were associated with specific HLA alleles at a false discovery rate of 0.05. While some public TCRs were present in many individuals, most TCR sequences turned up only very rarely across donors. In a later analysis, the rate of TCR association differed among HLA loci, with DRB1 alleles having the most associated TCRs and HLA-C alleles having the fewest. Only TCR beta chains were sequenced in this cohort, and the absence of alpha or paired-chain data limited detectable features. Cytomegalovirus status was reported to be diagnosed by the classifier with high specificity and sensitivity in both the original and validation cohorts.

The CDR3 numbers 16 residues from cysteine through phenylalanine. Just CDR3 DNA is preserved here, 48 bases in frame from base 1. Trimming accounts for 0 bases at V and 5 bases at J, while the number of junction bases matched to no gene is 9. Sequences LGHNA (CDR1) and YNFKEQ (CDR2) are obtained from the germline V gene. Preparation of the library involved the immunoSEQ multiplex PCR assay. The multiplex PCR relied on a mix of 60 forward primers for TCR Vbeta segments and 13 reverse primers for TCR Jbeta segments. A multiplex PCR assay on genomic DNA amplified the CDR3 region of rearranged TCR beta genes. Amplified TCR beta libraries were sequenced as 87-base-pair reads on the Illumina HiSeq System. On the authors' methods: In a later analysis, tens of millions of unique TCR beta chains were counted across the roughly 670 repertoires, and roughly 11 million of these chains were shared by at least two donors. To remove PCR and sequencing errors, raw reads were error-corrected and collapsed into unique sequences using a nearest-neighbor algorithm that merged closely related sequences. To assign V, D and J gene segments, CDR3 sequences were aligned to IMGT reference sequences. For a sequence to be retained, a match of at least six nucleotides to both a V gene segment and a J gene segment was required. A rearrangement counted as productive if the CDR3 had no stop codons and remained in frame with V and J, and every other rearrangement counted as non-productive. Following IMGT convention, CDR3 was defined as the stretch from the second conserved V-encoded cysteine up to the conserved J-encoded phenylalanine. Sequences without an unambiguous match to a single V gene segment were excluded from the earlier analysis of approximately 560 of the donors. An earlier analysis of fewer than 650 of the donors classified V segments as functional when productive rearrangements were above 56.7% and as segregating when the standard deviation between donors was above 5%. A statistical classification framework was developed to diagnose cytomegalovirus status using the catalog of TCR beta chain sequences. V and J gene assignment, in a later analysis, came from comparing TCR nucleotide sequences with IMGT/GENE-DB human TR gene sequences. The TCRdist pipeline was used in a later analysis to assign CDR3 sequences and most-parsimonious VDJ recombination scenarios. In a later analysis, every TCR beta chain was defined by the combination of its CDR3 amino acid sequence and its V-gene family, and reads without a unique V-gene family were dropped. To address suspected cross-contamination and a sequencing artifact, a later analysis removed approximately 590 highly shared, low-generation-probability nucleotide sequences. For each public chain, a later analysis derived a clonal expansion index from normalized ranks of inferred template counts within each repertoire. In a later analysis, generation probabilities were computed using a VDJ recombination model fitted to out-of-frame rearrangements, and the results were checked against IGoR. A later analysis scored TCR-TCR, TCR-HLA and TCR-CMV co-occurrence with hypergeometric tests, applying a repertoire-size bias correction to TCR pairs. In a later analysis, false discovery rates were estimated by permuting HLA or CMV assignments 20 times. In a later analysis, co-occurring TCRs were grouped using DBSCAN, with TCRdist sequence similarity added in when clustering inside HLA-allele-positive subsets. Repertoires with fewer than 30,000 or more than 120,000 public chains were left out of co-occurrence clustering, as were about five repertoires with anomalous nucleotide sharing. Held by TCRdb, this immuneACCESS table contains in-frame sequences only and omits some clones. Under half of the omission traces to an unresolved V gene where checked; the cause of the rest is unknown. That table gives V, J and clone size, and the DNA gave D and trimming. The sample table records hundreds of thousands of clones; around nine tenths of these occur just once. The ten largest clones capture roughly 0.99% of the sample.

The cohort comprised 670 or so healthy bone marrow donors. At the time of sampling, every cohort member was nominally healthy, though immune exposures that went unrecorded were likely present. The donor was CMV seronegative and was included in the group of a few hundred seronegative cohort members. Every donor gave a peripheral blood sample, and the peripheral blood mononuclear cells from that sample were used for TCR beta sequencing. The Qiagen DNeasy Blood Extraction Kit was used to extract genomic DNA from the blood cell samples. The chain uses TRBV4-2 and TRBJ2-5, and TRBD1 aligns with 7 junction nucleotides. This receptor was identified in a woman aged 18-29 years in good health and CMV-seronegative. The source material was PBMCs. The DNA is as follows: TGTGCCAGCAGCCAAGATAGAACAGGGGCCTGGGAGACCCAGTACTTC. Its translation is CASSQDRTGAWETQYF.